This TCR beta chain was sequenced in a study of CD8 T cells in ankylosing spondylitis. Points from the study as a whole: What appeared characteristic of ankylosing spondylitis blood was a TCR beta motif of fewer than ten highly homologous variants. Both synovial fluid and blood in reactive arthritis had previously been reported to carry some motif variants.

This clonotype was counted a few times. Its antigen is as yet unknown. The V end lost 6 bases, the J end lost 5 bases, and 10 bases lay between the germline ends. The CDR3 totals 12 residues. Germline V gene lookup returns CDR1 SGHAT and CDR2 FQNNGV. Quantitative 5'-RACE with molecular barcodes produced the TCR beta libraries. TCRdb called the 5' RACE reads again in MiXCR, with one record for every CDR3 protein. In the table there are fewer than 400,000 distinct CDR3 sequences, 20% to 25% of which are singletons. Sequenced material: blood, either unsorted or a sorted T cell fraction (not recorded which). The receptor's source is a male donor with ankylosing spondylitis. The rearrangement joins TRBV11-2 to TRBJ2-5; D remains unclear. Written as DNA, the CDR3 is TGTGCCAGCAGGACGTCAGTGGAGACCCAGTACTTC. Encoded protein: CASRTSVETQYF.